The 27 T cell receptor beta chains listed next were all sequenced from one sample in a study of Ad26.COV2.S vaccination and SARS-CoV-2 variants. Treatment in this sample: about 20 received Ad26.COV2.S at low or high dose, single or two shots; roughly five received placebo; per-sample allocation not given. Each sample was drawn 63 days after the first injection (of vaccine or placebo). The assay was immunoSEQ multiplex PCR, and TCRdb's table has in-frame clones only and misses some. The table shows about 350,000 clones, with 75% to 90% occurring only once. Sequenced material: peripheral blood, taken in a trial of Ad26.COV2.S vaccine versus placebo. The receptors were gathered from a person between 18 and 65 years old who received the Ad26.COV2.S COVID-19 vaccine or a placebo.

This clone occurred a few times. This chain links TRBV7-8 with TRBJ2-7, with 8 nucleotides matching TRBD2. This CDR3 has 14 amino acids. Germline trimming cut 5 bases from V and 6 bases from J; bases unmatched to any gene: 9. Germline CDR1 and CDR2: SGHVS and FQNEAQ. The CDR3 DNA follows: TGTGCCAGCAGCCGGGGGGGAGTTGAAGGCGAGCAGTACTTC. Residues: CASSRGGVEGEQYF. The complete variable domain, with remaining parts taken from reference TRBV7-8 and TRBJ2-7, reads GAGVSQSPRYKVAKRGQDVALRCDPISGHVSLFWYQQALGQGPEFLTYFQNEAQLDKSGLPSDRFFAERPEGSVSTLKIQRTQQEDSAVYLCASSRGGVEGEQYFGPGTRLTVT.

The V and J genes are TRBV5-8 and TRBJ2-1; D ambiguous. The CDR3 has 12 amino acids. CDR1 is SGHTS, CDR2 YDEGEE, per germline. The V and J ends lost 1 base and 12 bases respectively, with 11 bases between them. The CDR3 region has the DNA TGTGCCAGCAGCTTGCTAATAGCTGGGCAGTTCTTC. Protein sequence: CASSLLIAGQFF.

The CDR3 loop is CASSQQPVGEAFF. DNA of the CDR3: TGTGCCAGCAGCCAACAGCCTGTGGGAGAAGCTTTCTTT. The chain is built from TRBV12-3 or TRBV12-4 and TRBJ1-1; no clear D gene. The V gene lost 6 bases and the J gene lost 8 bases, with 16 bases spanning the gap. The CDR3 consists of 13 residues.

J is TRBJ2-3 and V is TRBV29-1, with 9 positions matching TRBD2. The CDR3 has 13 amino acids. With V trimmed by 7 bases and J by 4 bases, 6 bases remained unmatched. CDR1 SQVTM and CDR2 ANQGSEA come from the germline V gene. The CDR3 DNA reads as TGCAGCGCGGGACTAGCAAGGGCAGATACGCAGTATTTT. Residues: CSAGLARADTQYF.

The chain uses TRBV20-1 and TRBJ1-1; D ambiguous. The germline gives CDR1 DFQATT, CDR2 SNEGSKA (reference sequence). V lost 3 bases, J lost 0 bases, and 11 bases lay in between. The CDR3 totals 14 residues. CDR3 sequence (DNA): TGCAGTGCTAGTAAGGGCAGTTTGAACACTGAAGCTTTCTTT. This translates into CSASKGSLNTEAFF.

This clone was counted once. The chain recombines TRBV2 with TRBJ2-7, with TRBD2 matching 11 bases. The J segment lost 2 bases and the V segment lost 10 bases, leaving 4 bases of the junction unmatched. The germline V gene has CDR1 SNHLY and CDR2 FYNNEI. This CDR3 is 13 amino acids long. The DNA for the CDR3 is TGTGCCAACTCGGGACTAGCGGCCTACGAGCAGTACTTC. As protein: CANSGLAAYEQYF.

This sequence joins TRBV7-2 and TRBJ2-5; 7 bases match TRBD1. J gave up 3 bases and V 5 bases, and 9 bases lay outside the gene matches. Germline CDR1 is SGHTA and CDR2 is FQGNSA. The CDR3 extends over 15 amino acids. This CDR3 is CASSLIRDRKETQYF. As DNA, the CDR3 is TGTGCCAGCAGCCTTATACGGGACAGAAAAGAGACCCAGTACTTC.

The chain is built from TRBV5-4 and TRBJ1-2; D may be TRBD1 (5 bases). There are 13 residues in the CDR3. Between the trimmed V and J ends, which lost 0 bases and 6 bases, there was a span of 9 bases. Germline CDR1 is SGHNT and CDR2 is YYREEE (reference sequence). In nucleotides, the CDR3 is TGTGCCAGCAGCTTGGGGGGGTTCAATGGCTACACCTTC. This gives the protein CASSLGGFNGYTF.

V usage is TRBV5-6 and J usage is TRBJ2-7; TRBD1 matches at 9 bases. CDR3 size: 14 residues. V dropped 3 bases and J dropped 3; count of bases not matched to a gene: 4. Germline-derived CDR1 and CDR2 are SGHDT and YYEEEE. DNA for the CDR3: TGTGCCAGCAGCTCACAGGGGGCGAACTACGAGCAGTACTTC. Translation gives CASSSQGANYEQYF.

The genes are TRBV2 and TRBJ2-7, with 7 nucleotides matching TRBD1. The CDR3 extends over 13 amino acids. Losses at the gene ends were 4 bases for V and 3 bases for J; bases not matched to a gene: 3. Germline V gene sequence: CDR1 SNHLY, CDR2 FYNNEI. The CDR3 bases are TGTGCCAGCAGTGCGGGACAGAACTACGAGCAGTACTTC. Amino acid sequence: CASSAGQNYEQYF.

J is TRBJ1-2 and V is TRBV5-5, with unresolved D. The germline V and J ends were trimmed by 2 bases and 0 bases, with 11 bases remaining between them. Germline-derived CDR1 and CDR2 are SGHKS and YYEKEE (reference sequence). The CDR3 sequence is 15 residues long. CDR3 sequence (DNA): TGTGCCAGCAGCTTTACAGCGTCCCCTAACTATGGCTACACCTTC. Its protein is CASSFTASPNYGYTF.

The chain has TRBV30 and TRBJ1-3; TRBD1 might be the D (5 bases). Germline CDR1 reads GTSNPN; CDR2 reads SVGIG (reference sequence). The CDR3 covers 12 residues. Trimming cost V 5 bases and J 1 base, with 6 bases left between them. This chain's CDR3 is CAWAGSGNTIYF. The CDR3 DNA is TGTGCCTGGGCAGGGTCTGGAAACACCATATATTTT.

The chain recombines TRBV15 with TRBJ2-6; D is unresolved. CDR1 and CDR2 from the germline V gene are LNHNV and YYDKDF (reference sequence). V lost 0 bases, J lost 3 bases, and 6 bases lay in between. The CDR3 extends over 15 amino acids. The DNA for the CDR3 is TGTGCCACCAGCAGAGAAAGGTATGGGGCCAACGTCCTGACTTTC. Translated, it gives CATSRERYGANVLTF. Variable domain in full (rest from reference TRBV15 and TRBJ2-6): DAMVIQNPRYQVTQFGKPVTLSCSQTLNHNVMYWYQQKSSQAPKLLFHYYDKDFNNEADTPDNFQSRRPNTSFCFLDIRSPGLGDTAMYLCATSRERYGANVLTFGAGSRLTVL.

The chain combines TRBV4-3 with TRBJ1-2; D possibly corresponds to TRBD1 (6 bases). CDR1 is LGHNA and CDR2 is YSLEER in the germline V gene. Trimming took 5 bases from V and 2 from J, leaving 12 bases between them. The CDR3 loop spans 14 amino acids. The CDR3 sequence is CASSSRTANYGYTF. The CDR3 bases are TGCGCCAGCAGCTCTCGGACAGCCAACTATGGCTACACCTTC.

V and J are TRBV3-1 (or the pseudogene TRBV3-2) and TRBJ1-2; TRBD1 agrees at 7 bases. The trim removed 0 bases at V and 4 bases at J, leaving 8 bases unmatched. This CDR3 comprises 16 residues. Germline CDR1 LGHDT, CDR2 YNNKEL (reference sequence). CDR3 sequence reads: CASSQERAGTAYGYTF. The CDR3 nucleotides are TGTGCCAGCAGCCAAGAACGCGCTGGGACAGCCTATGGCTACACCTTC.

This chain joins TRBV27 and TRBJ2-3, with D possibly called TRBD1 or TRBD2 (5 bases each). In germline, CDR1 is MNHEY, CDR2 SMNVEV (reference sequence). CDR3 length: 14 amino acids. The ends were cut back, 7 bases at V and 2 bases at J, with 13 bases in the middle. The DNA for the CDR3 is TGTGCCAGCACCGGGGCGGGTTTCACAGATACGCAGTATTTT. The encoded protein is CASTGAGFTDTQYF.

CDR3 protein: CASSPGVSNSPLHF. The CDR3 DNA reads TGTGCCAGCAGCCCCGGAGTTTCCAATTCACCCCTCCACTTT. This sequence joins TRBV14 and TRBJ1-6; D is undetermined. The CDR3 is made up of 14 amino acids. The germline gives CDR1 SGHDN, CDR2 FVKESK. V was clipped by 4 bases and J by 7 bases, with 11 bases between them.

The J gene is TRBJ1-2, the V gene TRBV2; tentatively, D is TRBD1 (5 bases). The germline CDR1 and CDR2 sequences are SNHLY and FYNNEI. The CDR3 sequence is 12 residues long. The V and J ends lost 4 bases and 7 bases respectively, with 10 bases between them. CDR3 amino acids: CASSVGQGGYTF. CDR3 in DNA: TGTGCCAGCAGTGTAGGGCAGGGTGGCTACACCTTC.

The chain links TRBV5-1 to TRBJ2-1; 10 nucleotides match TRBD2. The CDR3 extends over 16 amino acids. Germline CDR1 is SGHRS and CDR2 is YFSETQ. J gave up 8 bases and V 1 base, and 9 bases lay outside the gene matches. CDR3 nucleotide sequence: TGCGCCAGCAGCTTGCGGCTAGCGGGAGCTGGGGATGAGCAGTTCTTC. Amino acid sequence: CASSLRLAGAGDEQFF.

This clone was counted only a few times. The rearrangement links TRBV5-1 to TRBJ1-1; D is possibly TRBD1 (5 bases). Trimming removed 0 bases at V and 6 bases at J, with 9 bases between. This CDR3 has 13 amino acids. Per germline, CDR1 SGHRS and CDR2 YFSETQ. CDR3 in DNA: TGCGCCAGCAGCTTGGCCGCAGGGTCTGAAGCTTTCTTT. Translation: CASSLAAGSEAFF.

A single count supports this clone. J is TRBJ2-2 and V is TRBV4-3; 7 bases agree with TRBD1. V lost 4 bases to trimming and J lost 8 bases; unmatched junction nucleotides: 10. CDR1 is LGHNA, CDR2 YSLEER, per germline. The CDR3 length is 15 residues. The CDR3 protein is CASSRETGSGGELFF. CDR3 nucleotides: TGCGCCAGCAGCCGCGAGACAGGGTCAGGGGGGGAGCTGTTTTTT.

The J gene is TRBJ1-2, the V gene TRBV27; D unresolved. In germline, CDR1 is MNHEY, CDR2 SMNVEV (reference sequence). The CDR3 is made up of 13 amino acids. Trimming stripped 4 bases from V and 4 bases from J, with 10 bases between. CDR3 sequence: CASSSLSRYGYTF. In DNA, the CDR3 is TGTGCCAGCAGTTCCCTGAGCCGCTATGGCTACACCTTC.

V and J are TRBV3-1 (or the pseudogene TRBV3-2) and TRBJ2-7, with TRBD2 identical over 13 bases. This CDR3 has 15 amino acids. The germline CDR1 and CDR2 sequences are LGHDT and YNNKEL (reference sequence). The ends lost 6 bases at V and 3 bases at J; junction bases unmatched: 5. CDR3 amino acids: CASRGLAGVNYEQYF. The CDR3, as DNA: TGTGCCAGCAGAGGACTAGCGGGAGTTAACTACGAGCAGTACTTC.

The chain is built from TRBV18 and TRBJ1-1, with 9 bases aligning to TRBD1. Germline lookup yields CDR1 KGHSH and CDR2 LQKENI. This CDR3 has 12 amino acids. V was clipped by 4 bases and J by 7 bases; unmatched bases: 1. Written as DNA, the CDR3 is TGTGCCAGCTCACTGGGACAGGGTGAAGCTTTCTTT. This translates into CASSLGQGEAFF.

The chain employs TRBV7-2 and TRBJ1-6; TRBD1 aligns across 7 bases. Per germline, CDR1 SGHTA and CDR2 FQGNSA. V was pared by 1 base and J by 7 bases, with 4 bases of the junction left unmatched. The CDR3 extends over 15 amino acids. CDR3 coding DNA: TGTGCCAGCAGCTTAGATGACAGGGAAAATTCACCCCTCCACTTT. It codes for CASSLDDRENSPLHF.

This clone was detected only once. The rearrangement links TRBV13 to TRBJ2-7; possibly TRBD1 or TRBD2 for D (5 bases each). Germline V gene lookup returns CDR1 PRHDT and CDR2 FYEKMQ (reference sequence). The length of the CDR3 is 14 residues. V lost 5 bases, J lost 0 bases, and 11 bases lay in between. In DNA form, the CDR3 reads TGTGCCAGCAGCCCGGGACGAAACTCCTACGAGCAGTACTTC. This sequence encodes CASSPGRNSYEQYF.

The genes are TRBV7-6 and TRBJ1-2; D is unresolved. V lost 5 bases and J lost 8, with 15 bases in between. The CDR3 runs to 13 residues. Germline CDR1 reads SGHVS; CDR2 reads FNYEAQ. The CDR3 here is CASSPQRAEGYTF. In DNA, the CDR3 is TGTGCCAGCAGCCCCCAAAGGGCTGAAGGCTACACCTTC.